This is a list of T cell receptor beta chains from one sample in a study of blood T cell repertoires in COVID-19. Generated by immunoSEQ multiplex PCR, the TCRdb table keeps only in-frame clones and is missing some. This sample has about 58,000 clones, with 90% found just once. What was sequenced was peripheral blood. Source of these receptors: a man aged 55 to 70 with acute or convalescent COVID-19. Both conserved end residues are part of each CDR3. D genes are given only for firm matches. Clone sizes are given selectively: once, few, many, or a class where the clone is expanded.

abundance,d_gene,v_gene,j_gene,CDR3nt,CDR3aa
-,-,TRBV9,TRBJ2-2,TGTGCCAGCAGCGTAGTTAGCGGTGGGGAGCTGTTTTTT,CASSVVSGGELFF
-,TRBD1,TRBV7-2,TRBJ1-4,TGTGCCAGCAGCTCGGGACAGGGTGATGAAAAACTGTTTTTT,CASSSGQGDEKLFF
-,-,TRBV6-5,TRBJ1-4,TGTGCCAGCAGTTATACAGCAAATGAAAAACTGTTTTTT,CASSYTANEKLFF
-,-,TRBV3-1/TRBV3-2,TRBJ1-5,TGTGCCAGCAGCCAAGGAACGGGGTCGGAGGAGCCCCAGCATTTT,CASSQGTGSEEPQHF
-,-,TRBV30,TRBJ1-2,TGTGCCTCCTTACTCCCAAGTCTTGGCTACACCTTC,CASLLPSLGYTF
-,TRBD1,TRBV9,TRBJ2-1,TGTGCCAGCAGCGTAGGAAATGGACAGGGGGCCAACAATGAGCAGTTCTTC,CASSVGNGQGANNEQFF
once,TRBD1,TRBV5-1,TRBJ1-2,TGCGCCAGCAGCCCTGGGACAGGGGGCACTTTGGACTATGGCTACACCTTC,CASSPGTGGTLDYGYTF
-,TRBD2,TRBV28,TRBJ2-5,TGTGCCAGCAGTACCGGGACTAGCGGATTACAAGAGACCCAGTACTTC,CASSTGTSGLQETQYF
-,-,TRBV19,TRBJ1-1,TGTGCCAGTAGTTCACCCGGGGAGTTAAACACTGAAGCTTTCTTT,CASSSPGELNTEAFF
-,TRBD1,TRBV6-5,TRBJ2-1,TGTGCCACCTACCGGGACAGGGGAGGGAATGAGCAGTTCTTC,CATYRDRGGNEQFF
-,TRBD1,TRBV9,TRBJ1-5,TGTGCCAGCAGCGCCCCCACCGGGACAGGGAACCAGCCCCAGCATTTT,CASSAPTGTGNQPQHF
-,-,TRBV3-1/TRBV3-2,TRBJ2-2,TGTGCCAGCAGCCAATCAGGGAACCCCGGGGAGCTGTTTTTT,CASSQSGNPGELFF
once,TRBD2,TRBV2,TRBJ2-5,TGTGCCAGCGCCCGGGACTACGAAGAGACCCAGTACTTC,CASARDYEETQYF
-,-,TRBV30,TRBJ2-1,TGTGCCTGGAGTGTAAGCGCTACTTCGAGTGAGCAGTTCTTC,CAWSVSATSSEQFF
-,-,TRBV6-2/TRBV6-3,TRBJ1-6,TGTGCCAGCAGTTACCTCGACCCTGGGAGCTCACCCCTCCACTTT,CASSYLDPGSSPLHF
-,-,TRBV9,TRBJ2-2,TGTGCCAGCAGCGTAGTAGCTAGGACACCCGGGGAGCTGTTTTTT,CASSVVARTPGELFF
-,-,TRBV11-2,TRBJ1-4,TGTGCCAGCAGCTTAAGCAGGTTGAGCGAAAAACTGTTTTTT,CASSLSRLSEKLFF
-,TRBD2,TRBV7-7,TRBJ2-2,TGTGCTAGCAGCCCCAGGCGGCGGGAGGGCCCCGGGGAGCTGTTTTTT,CASSPRRREGPGELFF
-,-,TRBV28,TRBJ2-1,TGTGCCAGCAGCCCTAATCGTTGGAGCTCCTACAATGAGCAGTTCTTC,CASSPNRWSSYNEQFF